This T cell receptor beta chain came from a study of T cells after yellow fever vaccination. Germline loops: CDR1 MDHEN, CDR2 SYDVKM. CDR3 length: 11 amino acids. The V gene lost 8 bases and the J gene lost 5 bases, with 9 bases spanning the gap. Researchers made TCR cDNA using 5'RACE template switching, and this step added a universal primer site and UMIs. TCRdb processed the 5' RACE reads anew with MiXCR; each CDR3 protein has one entry. The sample shows approximately 550,000 distinct CDR3 sequences, approximately 12% of them seen only once. This clonotype showed up just a few times. This clonotype was obtained from a man aged 30 to 45 who received the YFV17D yellow fever vaccine. This chain joins TRBV28 and TRBJ2-5; TRBD1 is a possible D gene (5 bases). The material sequenced was PBMCs, taken on the day of the yellow fever booster vaccination. The CDR3 region has the DNA TGTGCCAGCGGCAGGGTTGAGACCCAGTACTTC. This codes for CASGRVETQYF.